The 29 T cell receptor beta chains in this list originate from one sample, sequenced in a study of cytomegalovirus exposure and HLA in healthy donors. Researchers ran the PCR with 60 Vbeta and 13 Jbeta primers. Profiling relied on immunoSEQ multiplex PCR, and the TCRdb table lists in-frame clones only, not all of them. The repertoire holds approximately 150,000 clones, roughly two thirds seen once, with approximately 2.5% in the top ten. Specimen: PBMCs. These receptors all stem from a woman aged 25 to 45 in good health and CMV-seronegative.

This clone has more than one count but fewer than ten. This chain joins TRBV5-1 and TRBJ1-4; the D is unclear. Per germline, CDR1 SGHRS and CDR2 YFSETQ. Trimming removed 2 bases at V and 13 bases at J, with 12 bases between. The CDR3 contains 12 residues. CDR3 sequence (DNA): TGCGCCAGCAGCTTACCGGGAAAGTCACTGTTTTTT. It codes for CASSLPGKSLFF.

The rearrangement joins TRBV9 to TRBJ2-3; D is uncertain. Trimming took 5 bases from V and 5 from J, leaving 15 bases between them. CDR1 is SGDLS and CDR2 is YYNGEE in the germline V gene. CDR3 size: 14 residues. CDR3 bases: TGTGCCAGCAGACCTATGTCAGGTCTAGATACGCAGTATTTT. Protein product: CASRPMSGLDTQYF. Combining the CDR3 with reference TRBV9 and TRBJ2-3 gives the whole variable domain DSGVTQTPKHLITATGQRVTLRCSPRSGDLSVYWYQQSLDQGLQFLIQYYNGEERAKGNILERFSAQQFPDLHSELNLSSLELGDSALYFCASRPMSGLDTQYFGPGTRLTVL.

This clone was observed a handful of times. V is TRBV9 and J is TRBJ2-7, with D perhaps matching TRBD2 (6 bases). The CDR3 totals 15 residues. Germline CDR1 is SGDLS and CDR2 is YYNGEE. V was shortened by 1 base and J by 0 bases, with 11 bases between the two germline ends. DNA of the CDR3: TGTGCCAGCAGCGTAACGGGAGAGATCTCCTACGAGCAGTACTTC. This gives the protein CASSVTGEISYEQYF.

The chain uses TRBV27 and TRBJ2-1; D might be TRBD2 (6 bases). The V gene's germline CDR1 is MNHEY and CDR2 SMNVEV (reference sequence). Trimming cost V 6 bases and J 0 bases, with 15 bases left between them. The CDR3 loop spans 16 amino acids. The CDR3 DNA follows: TGTGCCAGCAGAATCGGGACTCAAAGCTCCTACAATGAGCAGTTCTTC. Translating gives CASRIGTQSSYNEQFF.

J is TRBJ1-1 and V is TRBV30; TRBD1 aligns across 9 bases. Per germline, CDR1 GTSNPN and CDR2 SVGIG (reference sequence). The V and J ends lost 3 bases and 1 base, in that order; junction bases with no gene match: 6. This CDR3 region has 15 residues. The CDR3 DNA sequence: TGTGCCTGGAGACAGACAGGGGGGCCGAACACTGAAGCTTTCTTT. Amino acid sequence: CAWRQTGGPNTEAFF.

The gene calls are TRBV15 and TRBJ2-7, with 7 bases lining up with TRBD2. Germline lookup yields CDR1 LNHNV and CDR2 YYDKDF (reference sequence). After removal of 0 bases from V and 4 bases from J, the junction contained 6 bases not matched to a gene. The length of the CDR3 is 15 residues. This CDR3 reads CATSREKAGVYEQYF. The CDR3 region has the DNA TGTGCCACCAGCAGAGAGAAGGCGGGAGTGTACGAGCAGTACTTC.

There are a few counts of this clone. CDR3 protein: CASSWGQGLHEQFF. The CDR3 nucleotides read TGCGCCAGCAGCTGGGGACAGGGGCTACATGAGCAGTTCTTC. The rearrangement joins TRBV5-1 to TRBJ2-1; 10 nucleotides line up with TRBD1. The CDR3 extends over 14 amino acids. J gave up 8 bases and V 3 bases, and 5 bases lay outside the gene matches. Germline V lookup: CDR1 SGHRS, CDR2 YFSETQ.

The rearrangement uses TRBV7-9 and TRBJ2-5; 7 bases line up with TRBD1. Trimming cost V 5 bases and J 0 bases; bases outside gene matches: 15. The germline CDR1 and CDR2 sequences are SEHNR and FQNEAQ (reference sequence). The CDR3 contains 18 residues. The CDR3, as DNA: TGTGCCAGCAGCCCCTACAGGGGCCGCCGGGCAAACCAAGAGACCCAGTACTTC. Translated: CASSPYRGRRANQETQYF.

The chain couples TRBV7-9 to TRBJ2-1, with D perhaps TRBD1 (6 bases). Germline loops: CDR1 SEHNR, CDR2 FQNEAQ (reference sequence). The CDR3 is 14 amino acids. Deletions cut 6 bases from V and 6 bases from J, with 15 bases between. The CDR3 loop reads CASRNDRPSNEQFF. CDR3 sequence (DNA): TGTGCCAGCAGAAATGACAGGCCCAGCAATGAGCAGTTCTTC.

The chain recombines TRBV5-1 with TRBJ1-3; D call uncertain. V was shortened by 2 bases and J by 0 bases, with 6 bases between the two germline ends. Germline V lookup: CDR1 SGHRS, CDR2 YFSETQ. The CDR3 spans 14 residues. Written as DNA, the CDR3 is TGCGCCAGCAGCTTAGACAACTCTGGAAACACCATATATTTT. Translated, it gives CASSLDNSGNTIYF.

This clone was seen a handful of times. The chain carries TRBV5-1 and TRBJ2-1; 7 bases map to TRBD1. This CDR3 contains 14 residues. The J segment lost 7 bases and the V segment lost 4 bases, leaving 8 bases of the junction unmatched. Germline CDR1 and CDR2: SGHRS and YFSETQ. CDR3 protein: CASSTGQAENEQFF. CDR3 bases: TGCGCCAGCAGCACCGGACAGGCCGAGAATGAGCAGTTCTTC.

Only a few counts were recorded for this clone. This rearrangement joins TRBV29-1 to TRBJ2-5, with TRBD2 as a possible D gene (7 bases). The CDR3 runs to 12 residues. Germline V CDR1 and CDR2: SQVTM, ANQGSEA. Trimming cost V 7 bases and J 4 bases, with 13 bases left between them. The CDR3 sequence: CSGRGGGETQYF. The CDR3 coding sequence is TGCAGCGGCAGAGGGGGGGGAGAGACCCAGTACTTC.

The J gene is TRBJ1-2, the V gene TRBV29-1, with 7 bases fitting TRBD1. This CDR3 is 12 amino acids long. Trimming at V came to 3 bases and at J to 7 bases, leaving 5 bases not matched to a gene. Germline loops: CDR1 SQVTM, CDR2 ANQGSEA. This CDR3 reads CSVEAGQSGYTF. CDR3 sequence (DNA): TGCAGCGTTGAGGCGGGACAGAGTGGCTACACCTTC.

This chain links TRBV7-2 with TRBJ2-5, with 7 bases matching TRBD1. Unmatched junction bases numbered 3, after V lost 4 bases and J lost 1 base. This CDR3 is 14 amino acids long. CDR1 is SGHTA, CDR2 FQGNSA, per germline. The CDR3 sequence is CASSSGQLQETQYF. CDR3 coding DNA: TGTGCCAGCAGCTCGGGACAGCTCCAAGAGACCCAGTACTTC.

The chain is built from TRBV29-1 and TRBJ2-7; D possibly corresponds to TRBD1 (5 bases). From germline, CDR1 is SQVTM and CDR2 ANQGSEA. Between the trimmed V and J ends, which lost 5 bases and 7 bases, there was a span of 24 bases. This CDR3 spans 15 amino acids. CDR3 nucleotides: TGCAGCGTTCAAGCCGGTGGAGTTTACGCAGGGGAGCAGTACTTC. Amino acids: CSVQAGGVYAGEQYF.

This rearrangement joins TRBV29-1 to TRBJ2-2; the match to TRBD1 covers 9 bases. Germline assignment: CDR1 SQVTM and CDR2 ANQGSEA. The CDR3 contains 14 residues. V dropped 4 bases and J dropped 2; count of bases not matched to a gene: 2. CDR3 nucleotides: TGCAGCGTTGGGGACAGGGTAAACACCGGGGAGCTGTTTTTT. Encoded protein: CSVGDRVNTGELFF.

The chain links TRBV25-1 to TRBJ2-6, with D uncertain. V dropped 6 bases and J dropped 0 bases, with 6 bases sitting between them. CDR3 length equals 14 residues. Per germline, CDR1 MGHDK and CDR2 SYGVNS. DNA of the CDR3: TGTGCCAGCAGACCGGGCTCTGGGGCCAACGTCCTGACTTTC. This sequence encodes CASRPGSGANVLTF.

The CDR3 region is CATSRDRQGAIVSYEQYF. The CDR3 DNA sequence: TGTGCCACCAGCAGAGATAGGCAGGGGGCGATTGTCTCTTACGAGCAGTACTTC. V and J are TRBV15 and TRBJ2-7; 8 nucleotides agree with TRBD1. The germline gives CDR1 LNHNV, CDR2 YYDKDF (reference sequence). The V and J ends lost 0 bases and 4 bases, in that order; junction bases with no gene match: 14. The CDR3 length is 18 residues.

This rearrangement joins TRBV7-6 to TRBJ1-4, with 7 bases identical to TRBD1. The CDR3 has 16 amino acids. With V trimmed by 5 bases and J by 4 bases, 10 bases remained unmatched. Germline V CDR1 and CDR2: SGHVS, FNYEAQ. The CDR3 reads CASSTNRDRLNEKLFF. The CDR3 DNA is TGTGCCAGCAGCACGAACCGGGACAGACTTAATGAAAAACTGTTTTTT. Using reference TRBV7-6 and TRBJ1-4 for the parts outside the CDR3, the full variable domain is GAGVSQSPRYKVTKRGQDVALRCDPISGHVSLYWYRQALGQGPEFLTYFNYEAQQDKSGLPNDRFSAERPEGSISTLTIQRTEQRDSAMYRCASSTNRDRLNEKLFFGSGTQLSVL.

CDR3 loop: CASSQVGLAGSYNEQFF. CDR3 nucleotide sequence: TGTGCCAGCAGCCAAGTGGGACTAGCGGGTTCCTACAATGAGCAGTTCTTC. V gene TRBV4-2 combines with J gene TRBJ2-1; 12 bases are shared with TRBD2. Trimming removed 1 base from V and 1 base from J; junction bases left unmatched: 2. Germline CDR1 is LGHNA and CDR2 is YNFKEQ. The CDR3 is 17 amino acids.

The chain couples TRBV7-2 to TRBJ1-1; 7 bases are shared with TRBD1. The V gene's germline CDR1 is SGHTA and CDR2 FQGNSA. The V gene end was trimmed by 5 bases and the J gene end by 2 bases; junction bases not matched to a gene: 5. This CDR3 has 14 residues. As DNA, the CDR3 is TGTGCCAGCAGCCTTAGACAGGGAAACACTGAAGCTTTCTTT. The encoded protein is CASSLRQGNTEAFF.

The J gene is TRBJ2-1, the V gene TRBV7-2, with 12 bases lining up with TRBD2. Germline CDR1 and CDR2: SGHTA and FQGNSA. The CDR3 totals 15 residues. The trim removed 5 bases at V and 4 bases at J, leaving 3 bases unmatched. This CDR3 is CASSTLAGGYNEQFF. The CDR3 bases are TGTGCCAGCAGCACACTAGCGGGAGGTTACAATGAGCAGTTCTTC.

This clone was picked up a small number of times. The chain combines TRBV7-3 with TRBJ2-1, with TRBD1 matching over 9 bases. The CDR3 runs 17 residues. V gave up 5 bases and J gave up 2 bases; unmatched junction bases: 10. The germline V gene encodes CDR1 SGHTA and CDR2 FQGTGA. The CDR3 here is CASSPRVGQGPYNEQFF. The CDR3 bases are TGTGCCAGCAGCCCGCGGGTGGGACAGGGCCCCTACAATGAGCAGTTCTTC.

This clone has a handful of counts. The V and J genes are TRBV4-2 and TRBJ1-5; tentative D call: TRBD1 (5 bases). The CDR3 is 15 amino acids. V lost 4 bases and J 7 bases, leaving 17 bases between the germline ends. Germline V gene sequence: CDR1 LGHNA, CDR2 YNFKEQ. The DNA for the CDR3 is TGTGCCAGCAGCCCCTGGGGGGGGGTAGAGCAGCCCCAGCATTTT. Amino acids: CASSPWGGVEQPQHF.

This clone has only one observation. Other DNA sequences of this sample code for an identical CDR3. The chain employs TRBV30 and TRBJ2-1; D is perhaps TRBD2 (5 bases). The V gene's germline CDR1 is GTSNPN and CDR2 SVGIG (reference sequence). This CDR3 is 13 amino acids long. Trimming removed 2 bases from V and 4 bases from J, with 9 bases in between. In nucleotides, the CDR3 is TGTGCCTGGAGTCCGGGGAATTACAATGAGCAGTTCTTC. Its protein product is CAWSPGNYNEQFF.

The chain has TRBV27 and TRBJ2-6; 8 bases line up with TRBD2. The CDR3 runs to 16 residues. The ends lost 4 bases at V and 2 bases at J; junction bases unmatched: 4. CDR1 and CDR2 from the germline V gene are MNHEY and SMNVEV (reference sequence). The CDR3 bases are TGTGCCAGCAGTTCCCGGGAGGGGGCTGGGGCCAACGTCCTGACTTTC. Its translation is CASSSREGAGANVLTF.

The chain has TRBV7-3 and TRBJ2-5; D gene ambiguous. V was clipped by 3 bases and J by 5 bases, with 10 bases between them. CDR1 and CDR2 (germline): SGHTA, FQGTGA. CDR3 length: 13 amino acids. The CDR3 DNA sequence: TGTGCCAGCAGCTTCGGTAGTGGTGAGACCCAGTACTTC. Amino acids: CASSFGSGETQYF. The full variable domain, rest sourced from reference TRBV7-3 and TRBJ2-5, is GAGVSQTPSNKVTEKGKYVELRCDPISGHTALYWYRQSLGQGPEFLIYFQGTGAADDSGLPNDRFFAVRPEGSVSTLKIQRTERGDSAVYLCASSFGSGETQYFGPGTRLLVL.

The J gene is TRBJ2-3, the V gene TRBV6-1; TRBD2 might be the D (5 bases). Trimming removed 11 bases from V and 6 bases from J, with 15 bases in between. CDR1 MNHNS and CDR2 SASEGT come from the germline V gene. The CDR3 loop spans 12 amino acids. Here the CDR3 reads CALLRAADTQYF. In nucleotides, the CDR3 is TGTGCCCTATTGCGGGCGGCGGATACGCAGTATTTT.

A word on this clone: Different DNA sequences within this sample yield the same CDR3. V and J are TRBV9 and TRBJ1-1; D is undetermined. This CDR3 is 14 amino acids long. Trimming removed 0 bases from V and 1 base from J, with 7 bases in between. Germline CDR1 is SGDLS and CDR2 is YYNGEE. The CDR3 here is CASSVDAGNTEAFF. The DNA of the CDR3 is TGTGCCAGCAGCGTAGATGCAGGGAACACTGAAGCTTTCTTT.